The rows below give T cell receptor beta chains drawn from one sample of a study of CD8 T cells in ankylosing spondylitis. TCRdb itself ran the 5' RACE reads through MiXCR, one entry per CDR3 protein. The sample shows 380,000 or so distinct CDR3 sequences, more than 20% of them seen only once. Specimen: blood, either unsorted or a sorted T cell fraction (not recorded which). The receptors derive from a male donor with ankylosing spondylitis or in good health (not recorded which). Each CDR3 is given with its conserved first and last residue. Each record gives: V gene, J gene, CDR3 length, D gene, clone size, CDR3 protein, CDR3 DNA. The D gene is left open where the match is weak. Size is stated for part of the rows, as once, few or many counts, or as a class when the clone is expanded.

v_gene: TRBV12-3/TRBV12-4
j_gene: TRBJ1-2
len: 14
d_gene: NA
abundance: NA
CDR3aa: CASGPSAAEDGYTF
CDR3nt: TGTGCCAGCGGGCCCAGCGCGGCCGAGGATGGCTACACCTTC

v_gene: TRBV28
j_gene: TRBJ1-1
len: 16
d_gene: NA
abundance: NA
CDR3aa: CASSSGWSLLNTEAFF
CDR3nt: TGTGCCAGCAGTTCAGGTTGGAGCCTATTGAACACTGAAGCTTTCTTT

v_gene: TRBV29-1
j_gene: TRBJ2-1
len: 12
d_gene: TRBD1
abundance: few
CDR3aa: CSGTGGSDEQFF
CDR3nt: TGCAGCGGAACAGGGGGCAGCGATGAGCAGTTCTTC

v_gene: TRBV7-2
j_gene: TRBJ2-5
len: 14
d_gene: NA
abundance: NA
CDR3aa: CASTPRASQETQYF
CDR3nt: TGTGCCAGCACCCCGAGGGCTTCTCAAGAGACCCAGTACTTC

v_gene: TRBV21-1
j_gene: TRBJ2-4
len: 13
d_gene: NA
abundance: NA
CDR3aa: CASRLRGKNIQYF
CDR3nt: TGTGCCAGCAGACTCCGGGGGAAAAACATTCAGTACTTC

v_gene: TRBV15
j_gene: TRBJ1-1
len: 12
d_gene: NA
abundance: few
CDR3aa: CATSSVNTEAFF
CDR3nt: TGTGCCACCAGCTCAGTCAACACTGAAGCTTTCTTT

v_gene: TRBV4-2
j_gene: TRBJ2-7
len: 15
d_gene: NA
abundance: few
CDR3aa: CASSQDLESSYEQYF
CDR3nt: TGTGCCAGCAGCCAAGATTTGGAGAGCTCCTACGAGCAGTACTTC

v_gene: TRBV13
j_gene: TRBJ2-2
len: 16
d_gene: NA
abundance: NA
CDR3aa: CASSSEQGRGTGELFF
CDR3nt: TGTGCCAGCAGCTCCGAACAGGGACGGGGCACCGGGGAGCTGTTTTTT

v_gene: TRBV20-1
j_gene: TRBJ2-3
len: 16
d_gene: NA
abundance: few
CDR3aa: CSARDKTGYSTDTQYF
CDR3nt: TGCAGTGCTAGAGACAAGACAGGTTATAGCACAGATACGCAGTATTTT

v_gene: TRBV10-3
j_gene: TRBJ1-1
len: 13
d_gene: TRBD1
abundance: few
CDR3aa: CAISGQGPTEAFF
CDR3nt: TGTGCCATCAGTGGACAGGGACCCACTGAAGCTTTCTTT

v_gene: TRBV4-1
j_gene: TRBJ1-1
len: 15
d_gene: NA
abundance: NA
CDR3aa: CASSQVGRENTEAFF
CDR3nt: TGCGCCAGCAGCCAAGTAGGCAGGGAAAACACTGAAGCTTTCTTT

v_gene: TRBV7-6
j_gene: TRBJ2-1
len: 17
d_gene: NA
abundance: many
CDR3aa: CASSLSDLPSSYNEQFF
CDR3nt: TGTGCCAGCAGCCTTTCTGACCTACCGAGCTCCTACAATGAGCAGTTCTTC

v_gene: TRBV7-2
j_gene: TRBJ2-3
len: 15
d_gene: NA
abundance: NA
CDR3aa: CASSFSRTSTDTQYF
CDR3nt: TGTGCCAGCAGCTTCTCGAGGACCAGCACAGATACGCAGTATTTT

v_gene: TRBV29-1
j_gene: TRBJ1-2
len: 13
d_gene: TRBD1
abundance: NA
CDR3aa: CSVTGDLNYGYTF
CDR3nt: TGCAGCGTGACAGGGGACCTTAACTATGGCTACACCTTC

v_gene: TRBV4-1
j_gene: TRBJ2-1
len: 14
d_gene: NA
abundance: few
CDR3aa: CASSQIQDYNEQFF
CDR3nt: TGCGCCAGCAGCCAAATTCAGGACTACAATGAGCAGTTCTTC

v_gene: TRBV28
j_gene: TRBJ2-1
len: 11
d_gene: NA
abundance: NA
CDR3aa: CASKSEDEQFF
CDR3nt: TGTGCCAGCAAGTCGGAGGATGAGCAGTTCTTC

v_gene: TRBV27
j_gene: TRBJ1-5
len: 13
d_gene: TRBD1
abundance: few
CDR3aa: CASSRQGEQPQHF
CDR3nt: TGTGCCAGCAGTCGGCAGGGGGAACAGCCCCAGCATTTT

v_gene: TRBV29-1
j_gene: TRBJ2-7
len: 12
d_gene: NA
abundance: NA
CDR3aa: CSVEARGYEQYF
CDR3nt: TGCAGCGTTGAGGCCAGGGGTTACGAGCAGTACTTC

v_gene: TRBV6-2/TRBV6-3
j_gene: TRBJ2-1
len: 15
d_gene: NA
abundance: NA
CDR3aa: CASSYPGATPNEQFF
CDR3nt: TGTGCCAGCAGTTATCCAGGGGCCACTCCCAATGAGCAGTTCTTC

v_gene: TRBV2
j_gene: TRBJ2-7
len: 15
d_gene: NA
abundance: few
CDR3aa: CASYSQGGKGYEQYF
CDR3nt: TGTGCCAGTTATTCTCAGGGTGGCAAAGGCTACGAGCAGTACTTC

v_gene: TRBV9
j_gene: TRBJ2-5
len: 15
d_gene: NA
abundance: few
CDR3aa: CASSVNDRSQETQYF
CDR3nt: TGTGCCAGCAGCGTAAATGATCGTTCCCAAGAGACCCAGTACTTC

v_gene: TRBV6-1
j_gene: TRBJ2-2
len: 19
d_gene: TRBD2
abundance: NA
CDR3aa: CASSGGLASPESYTGELFF
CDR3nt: TGTGCCAGCAGTGGGGGACTAGCGTCTCCCGAATCGTACACCGGGGAGCTGTTTTTT

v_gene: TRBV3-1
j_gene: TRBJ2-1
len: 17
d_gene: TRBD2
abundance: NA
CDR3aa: CASNQDQAGLSYNEQFF
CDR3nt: TGTGCCAGCAACCAAGATCAGGCGGGACTATCCTACAATGAGCAGTTCTTC

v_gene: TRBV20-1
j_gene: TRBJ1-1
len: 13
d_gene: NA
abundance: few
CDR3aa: CRVPGLPNTEAFF
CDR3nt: TGCAGAGTACCGGGACTCCCGAACACTGAAGCTTTCTTT

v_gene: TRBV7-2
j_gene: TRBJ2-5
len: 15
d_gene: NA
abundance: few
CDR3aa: CASSLPRDNQETQYF
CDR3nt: TGTGCCAGCAGCCTACCCCGGGACAACCAAGAGACCCAGTACTTC

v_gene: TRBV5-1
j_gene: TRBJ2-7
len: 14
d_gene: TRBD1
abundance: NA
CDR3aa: CASAIGTGVLEQYF
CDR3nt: TGCGCCAGCGCGATAGGGACAGGCGTTTTGGAGCAGTACTTC

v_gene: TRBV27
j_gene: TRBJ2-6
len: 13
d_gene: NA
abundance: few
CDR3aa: CASSLLFGNVLTF
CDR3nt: TGTGCCAGCAGTTTATTGTTTGGCAACGTCCTGACTTTC

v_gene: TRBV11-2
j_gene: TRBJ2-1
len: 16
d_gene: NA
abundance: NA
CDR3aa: CASSHPLVGPSDEQFF
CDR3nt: TGTGCCAGCAGCCATCCCCTCGTAGGTCCCTCGGATGAGCAGTTCTTC

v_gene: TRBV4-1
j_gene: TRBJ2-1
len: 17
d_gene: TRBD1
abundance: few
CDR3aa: CASSTSPRDSPYNEQFF
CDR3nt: TGCGCCAGCAGCACCTCCCCCCGGGACAGCCCCTACAATGAGCAGTTCTTC

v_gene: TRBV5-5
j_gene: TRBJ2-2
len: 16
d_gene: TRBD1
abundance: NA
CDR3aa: CASSQIRDSRTGELFF
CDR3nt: TGTGCCAGCAGCCAGATCCGGGACAGCAGGACCGGGGAGCTGTTTTTT

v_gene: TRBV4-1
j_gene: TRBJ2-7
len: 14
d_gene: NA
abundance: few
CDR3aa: CASSQVYTSYEQYF
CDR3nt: TGCGCCAGCAGCCAAGTTTACACCTCCTACGAGCAGTACTTC

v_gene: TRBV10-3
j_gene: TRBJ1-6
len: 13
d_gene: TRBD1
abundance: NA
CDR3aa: CAISWDRDSPLHF
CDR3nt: TGTGCCATCTCCTGGGACAGAGATTCACCCCTCCACTTT

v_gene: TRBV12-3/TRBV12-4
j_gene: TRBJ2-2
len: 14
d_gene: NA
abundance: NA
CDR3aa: CASSLALGTGELFF
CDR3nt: TGTGCCAGCAGTTTAGCTTTAGGGACCGGGGAGCTGTTTTTT

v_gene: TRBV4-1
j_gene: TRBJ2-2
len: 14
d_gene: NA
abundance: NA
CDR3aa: CASSSARGTGELFF
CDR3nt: TGCGCCAGCAGCTCCGCCAGGGGAACCGGGGAGCTGTTTTTT